This TCR beta chain was captured by sequencing in a study of blood T cell repertoires in COVID-19. Background on the study: Whether acute or convalescent, the COVID-19 samples came from the United States, Italy and Spain. PBMCs, B-cell-depleted T cells, or T cells were the source of the cDNA or gDNA that made up the material.

Original methodology: Amplification from reference gene primers served as the basis for estimated nucleated cell counts. This table comes from immunoSEQ multiplex PCR, and its TCRdb copy is limited to in-frame clones, with some not included. The V and J calls and clone size come from that table; D and trimming were worked out from the DNA. The sample lists approximately 200,000 clones, about 88% occurring once. Germline V gene sequence: CDR1 LNHDA, CDR2 SQIVND (reference sequence). The CDR3 sequence is 13 residues long. Trimming stripped 6 bases from V and 0 bases from J, with 8 bases between. The V gene is TRBV19, the J gene TRBJ1-1, with D possibly TRBD1 on 6 matching bases. This sequence originates from a woman aged 30 to 39 with active or convalescent COVID-19. The sequenced material came from peripheral blood. In DNA, the CDR3 is TGTGCCAGTAGGGACAGTTTGAACACTGAAGCTTTCTTT. Protein sequence: CASRDSLNTEAFF.